The 20 T cell receptor beta chains presented below share a single source sample, sequenced in a study of shared clonotypes between healthy human individuals. Here immunoSEQ multiplex PCR was the method, and the copy in TCRdb shows in-frame clones only, minus some. The sample carries about 450,000 clones, 70% to 80% recorded once. What was sequenced was PBMCs. These receptors were taken from a woman aged 40-49 years in good health. Some clones in this sample may be carry-over from other donors' samples.

V and J are TRBV7-9 and TRBJ2-2; tentative D call: TRBD1 (6 bases). Germline-derived CDR1 and CDR2 are SEHNR and FQNEAQ (reference sequence). The CDR3 consists of 14 residues. Between the trimmed V and J ends, which lost 5 bases and 6 bases, there was a span of 13 bases. CDR3 DNA: TGTGCCAGCAGCACTCATCAGGGGCCCGGGGAGCTGTTTTTT. Translating it yields CASSTHQGPGELFF.

This clone was counted between two and nine times. This chain links TRBV28 with TRBJ2-3; 8 bases fit TRBD2. V trimming: 6 bases; J trimming: 2 bases; junction bases outside the gene matches: 10. Looked up from germline, CDR1 is MDHEN and CDR2 is SYDVKM. The CDR3 totals 16 residues. The DNA of the CDR3 is TGTGCCAGCAGGCTAAACCCTAGCGGGCTCACAGATACGCAGTATTTT. Amino acid sequence: CASRLNPSGLTDTQYF. Filled out from reference TRBV28 and TRBJ2-3, the complete variable domain reads DVKVTQSSRYLVKRTGEKVFLECVQDMDHENMFWYRQDPGLGLRLIYFSYDVKMKEKGDIPEGYSVSREKKERFSLILESASTNQTSMYLCASRLNPSGLTDTQYFGPGTRLTVL.

The gene calls are TRBV5-4 and TRBJ1-2, with D unresolved. V shed 0 bases and J shed 4 bases, with 13 bases lying between them. The CDR3 is 15 residues long. From germline, CDR1 is SGHNT and CDR2 YYREEE (reference sequence). As DNA, the CDR3 is TGTGCCAGCAGCTTGGCCGCTAGTGAGGTCTATGGCTACACCTTC. Its translation is CASSLAASEVYGYTF.

At least ten counts were recorded for this clone. The J gene is TRBJ2-7, the V gene TRBV27, with D possibly matching TRBD2 (6 bases). This CDR3 has 15 amino acids. The V gene's germline CDR1 is MNHEY and CDR2 SMNVEV (reference sequence). Trimming left V 8 bases short and J 3 bases short, with 20 bases between. CDR3 coding DNA: TGTGCCAGCTCTTTGGCGGGAAGGCCCCGCTACGAGCAGTACTTC. Its translation is CASSLAGRPRYEQYF.

The rearrangement joins TRBV7-6 to TRBJ1-3, with 7 bases fitting TRBD1. J was trimmed by 0 bases and V by 3 bases; bases with no gene match: 5. The germline CDR1 and CDR2 sequences are SGHVS and FNYEAQ. The CDR3 is 16 residues long. CDR3 DNA: TGTGCCAGCAGCTTGGGACAGCTTAGCTCTGGAAACACCATATATTTT. Its translation: CASSLGQLSSGNTIYF. Using reference TRBV7-6 and TRBJ1-3 for the parts outside the CDR3, the full variable domain is GAGVSQSPRYKVTKRGQDVALRCDPISGHVSLYWYRQALGQGPEFLTYFNYEAQQDKSGLPNDRFSAERPEGSISTLTIQRTEQRDSAMYRCASSLGQLSSGNTIYFGEGSWLTVV.

The rearrangement joins TRBV12-2 to TRBJ2-1. TRBV12-2 is labeled a pseudogene. The CDR3 is 15 amino acids. The CDR3 sequence is CASRGGVSAYNEQFF. CDR3 coding DNA: TGTGCAAGTCGCGGTGGGGTATCGGCCTACAATGAGCAGTTCTTC.

In its sample, this clone was seen once. The V gene is TRBV5-1, the J gene TRBJ2-4, with D possibly being TRBD1 or TRBD2 (6 bases each). The CDR3 sequence is 17 residues long. Trimming took 4 bases from V and 0 from J, leaving 17 bases between them. Germline CDR1 SGHRS, CDR2 YFSETQ. The DNA of the CDR3 is TGCGCCAGCAGCCCCGAAGGGGGGATGGGAGCCAAAAACATTCAGTACTTC. It is translated as CASSPEGGMGAKNIQYF. Based on the CDR3 plus reference TRBV5-1 and TRBJ2-4, the full variable domain is KAGVTQTPRYLIKTRGQQVTLSCSPISGHRSVSWYQQTPGQGLQFLFEYFSETQRNKGNFPGRFSGRQFSNSRSEMNVSTLELGDSALYLCASSPEGGMGAKNIQYFGAGTRLSVL.

The V gene is TRBV5-6, the J gene TRBJ2-5; 11 nucleotides agree with TRBD2. Germline CDR1 and CDR2: SGHDT and YYEEEE. V lost 3 bases and J lost 2; bases outside the gene matches: 3. CDR3 size: 15 residues. The CDR3 is CASSSGTSGQETQYF. In DNA, the CDR3 is TGTGCCAGCAGCTCCGGGACTAGCGGACAAGAGACCCAGTACTTC. The entire variable domain, with the rest obtained from reference TRBV5-6 and TRBJ2-5, is as follows: DAGVTQSPTHLIKTRGQQVTLRCSPKSGHDTVSWYQQALGQGPQFIFQYYEEEERQRGNFPDRFSGHQFPNYSSELNVNALLLGDSALYLCASSSGTSGQETQYFGPGTRLLVL.

This rearrangement joins TRBV2 to TRBJ1-5; 8 bases line up with TRBD1. Trimming removed 6 bases from V and 4 bases from J; junction bases left unmatched: 8. The CDR3 spans 15 residues. Germline loops: CDR1 SNHLY, CDR2 FYNNEI. CDR3 DNA sequence: TGTGCCAGCAGAGAACAGGGGGTGGGGAATCAGCCCCAGCATTTT. This gives the protein CASREQGVGNQPQHF.

The chain couples TRBV6-5 to TRBJ2-5; D is ambiguous. Per germline, CDR1 MNHEY and CDR2 SVGAGI. Trimming took 6 bases from V and 2 from J, leaving 13 bases between them. The CDR3 loop spans 14 amino acids. CDR3 in amino acids: CASSADGRQETQYF. In DNA, the CDR3 is TGTGCCAGCAGCGCGGACGGTCGACAAGAGACCCAGTACTTC.

The chain combines TRBV30 with TRBJ2-7; 11 bases map to TRBD2. Germline assignment: CDR1 GTSNPN and CDR2 SVGIG (reference sequence). The CDR3 extends over 17 amino acids. V shed 2 bases and J 5 bases; nucleotides not matched to a gene: 14. The chain's CDR3 is CAWSRMLTSGSSNEQYF. The CDR3 nucleotides read TGTGCCTGGAGTAGGATGCTAACTAGCGGGAGTAGCAACGAGCAGTACTTC.

The chain uses TRBV5-4 and TRBJ2-1; D might be TRBD2 (5 bases). Germline V lookup: CDR1 SGHNT, CDR2 YYREEE (reference sequence). This CDR3 spans 14 amino acids. Trimming left V 0 bases short and J 5 bases short, with 9 bases between. CDR3: CASSLEPGNNEQFF. The CDR3 bases are TGTGCCAGCAGCTTGGAGCCGGGAAACAATGAGCAGTTCTTC.

The V gene is TRBV12-5, the J gene TRBJ2-2; D unresolved. The CDR3 is 11 residues long. Per the germline V gene, CDR1 is LGHNT and CDR2 is FRNRAP. Between the trimmed V and J ends, which lost 1 base and 6 bases, there was a span of 0 bases. CDR3 nucleotide sequence: TGTGCTAGTGGTTTGGCCGGGGAGCTGTTTTTT. Translated, it gives CASGLAGELFF.

This rearrangement joins TRBV19 to TRBJ1-1; the D gene is possibly TRBD1 (5 bases). V lost 6 bases, J lost 5 bases, and 19 bases lay in between. The CDR3 is made up of 15 amino acids. Germline values: CDR1 LNHDA, CDR2 SQIVND (reference sequence). This CDR3 reads CASRNLGGWGTEAFF. The CDR3 nucleotides are TGTGCCAGTAGGAATTTGGGAGGCTGGGGGACTGAAGCTTTCTTT.

This clone has only a few counts. This chain uses TRBV6-6 with TRBJ2-2; TRBD1 matches at 10 bases. CDR3 length: 15 residues. Trimming took 3 bases from V and 7 from J; bases not matched to a gene: 5. Per germline, CDR1 MNHNY and CDR2 SVGAGI (reference sequence). Written as DNA, the CDR3 is TGTGCCAGCAGTTATTCGACAGGGGGCAGCGGGGAGCTGTTTTTT. It encodes CASSYSTGGSGELFF.

This clone was seen a handful of times. This rearrangement joins TRBV10-2 to TRBJ1-2; D gene unclear. Germline V gene lookup returns CDR1 WSHSY and CDR2 SAAADI. The CDR3 loop spans 11 amino acids. V lost 8 bases, J lost 8 bases, and 12 bases lay in between. CDR3 residues: CASFDGGGYTF. The CDR3 DNA is TGCGCCAGCTTCGACGGTGGCGGCTACACCTTC.

The chain links TRBV15 to TRBJ1-4; TRBD1 is a possible D gene (5 bases). Trimming took off 0 bases at V and 4 bases at J, with 12 bases between the two ends. This CDR3 spans 16 amino acids. The germline gives CDR1 LNHNV, CDR2 YYDKDF (reference sequence). The CDR3 reads CATSREGRQSNEKLFF. CDR3 nucleotides: TGTGCCACCAGCAGAGAGGGAAGACAGAGTAATGAAAAACTGTTTTTT. The full variable domain, with the rest looked up from reference TRBV15 and TRBJ1-4, is DAMVIQNPRYQVTQFGKPVTLSCSQTLNHNVMYWYQQKSSQAPKLLFHYYDKDFNNEADTPDNFQSRRPNTSFCFLDIRSPGLGDTAMYLCATSREGRQSNEKLFFGSGTQLSVL.

The chain joins TRBV7-8 to TRBJ2-7; 13 bases line up with TRBD2. Per the germline V gene, CDR1 is SGHVS and CDR2 is FQNEAQ. The CDR3 is 16 residues long. Trimming removed 1 base from V and 3 bases from J; junction bases left unmatched: 3. For the CDR3, the DNA is TGTGCCAGCAGCTTAGACGGACTAGCGGGAGTCTACGAGCAGTACTTC. It specifies CASSLDGLAGVYEQYF.

The chain has TRBV27 and TRBJ2-5; 10 nucleotides agree with TRBD2. This CDR3 comprises 14 residues. Germline CDR1 is MNHEY and CDR2 is SMNVEV (reference sequence). V dropped 7 bases and J dropped 5; count of bases not matched to a gene: 7. The CDR3 loop reads CASMRPGLAETQYF. The DNA of the CDR3 is TGTGCCAGCATGAGACCGGGACTAGCGGAGACCCAGTACTTC.

V is TRBV28 and J is TRBJ2-7, with TRBD2 identical over 10 bases. Germline V gene data show CDR1 as MDHEN and CDR2 as SYDVKM. The CDR3 consists of 14 residues. With 5 bases clipped from V and 6 bases from J, the junction kept 7 bases outside the gene matches. CDR3 in amino acids: CASSPSGRASEQYF. CDR3 nucleotide sequence: TGTGCCAGCAGTCCCAGCGGGAGGGCCTCCGAGCAGTACTTC.